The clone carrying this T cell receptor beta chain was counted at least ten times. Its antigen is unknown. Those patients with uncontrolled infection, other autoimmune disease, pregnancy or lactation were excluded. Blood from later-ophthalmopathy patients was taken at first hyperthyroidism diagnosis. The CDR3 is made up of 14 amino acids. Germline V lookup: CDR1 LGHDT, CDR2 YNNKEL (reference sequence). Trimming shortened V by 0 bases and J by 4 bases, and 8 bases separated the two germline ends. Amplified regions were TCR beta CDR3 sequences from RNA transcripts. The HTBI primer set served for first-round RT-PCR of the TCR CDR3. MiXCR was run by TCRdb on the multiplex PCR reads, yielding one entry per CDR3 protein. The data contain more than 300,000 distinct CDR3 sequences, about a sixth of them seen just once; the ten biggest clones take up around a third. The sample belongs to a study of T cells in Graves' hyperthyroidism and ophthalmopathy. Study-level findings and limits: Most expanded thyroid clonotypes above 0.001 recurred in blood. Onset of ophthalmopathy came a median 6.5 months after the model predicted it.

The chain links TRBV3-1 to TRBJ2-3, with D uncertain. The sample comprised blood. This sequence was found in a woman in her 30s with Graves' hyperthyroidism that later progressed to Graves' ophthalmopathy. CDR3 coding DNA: TGTGCCAGCAGCCAAGATCCAGTAGCAGATACGCAGTATTTT. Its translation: CASSQDPVADTQYF.